The 32 T cell receptor beta chains given below trace back to one sample, sequenced in a study of T-cell reconstitution after alpha-beta-depleted transplantation in children. Unique molecular identifiers were incorporated when the TCRbeta library was constructed. TCRdb itself ran the PCR reads through MiXCR, one entry per CDR3 protein. The sample carries 480,000 or so distinct CDR3 sequences, roughly a tenth recorded once. This material consisted of PBMCs, taken before TCRalphabeta/CD19-depleted stem cell transplant. The receptor set was obtained from a child aged 2-15 years with inherited bone marrow failure, due to receive a stem cell transplant.

This clonotype was seen a handful of times. A much bigger clone sits one base away, suggesting this may be a read error. J is TRBJ2-2 and V is TRBV6-4; possibly TRBD1 for D (6 bases). CDR1 MRHNA and CDR2 SNTAGT come from the germline V gene. This CDR3 spans 13 amino acids. Trimming shortened V by 6 bases and J by 1 base, and 6 bases separated the two germline ends. CDR3 sequence (DNA): TGTGCCAGCAGCAGGGGGAACACCGGGGAGCTGTTTTTT. This gives the protein CASSRGNTGELFF.

This clonotype was seen a few times. This chain uses TRBV20-1 with TRBJ1-3; no definite D call. Trimming left V 1 base short and J 0 bases short, with 13 bases between. Germline loops: CDR1 DFQATT, CDR2 SNEGSKA (reference sequence). The CDR3 is made up of 16 amino acids. The chain's CDR3 is CSARGSGSLSGNTIYF. The CDR3, as DNA: TGCAGTGCTAGAGGGTCGGGATCTCTCTCTGGAAACACCATATATTTT.

Ten or more counts support this clonotype. This chain links TRBV7-2 with TRBJ2-3; TRBD2 matches 8 bases. The trim removed 2 bases at V and 1 base at J, leaving 2 bases unmatched. Germline CDR1 SGHTA, CDR2 FQGNSA. The CDR3 is 15 residues long. The DNA of the CDR3 is TGTGCCAGCAGCTTATTACTAGCGGGCACAGATACGCAGTATTTT. This translates into CASSLLLAGTDTQYF.

The table lists this clonotype with many counts. The V call is TRBV6-5, the J call TRBJ2-3; 7 bases fit TRBD2. There are 14 residues in the CDR3. The germline CDR1 and CDR2 sequences are MNHEY and SVGAGI. Unmatched junction bases numbered 4, after V lost 2 bases and J lost 5 bases. The CDR3 nucleotides read TGTGCCAGCAGTTACGGGCTAGCGGTAGATACGCAGTATTTT. This encodes CASSYGLAVDTQYF.

This clonotype was recorded many times. V gene TRBV29-1 combines with J gene TRBJ2-7, with TRBD2 identical over 12 bases. This CDR3 comprises 12 residues. The germline gives CDR1 SQVTM, CDR2 ANQGSEA. With 6 bases clipped from V and 9 bases from J, the junction kept 6 bases outside the gene matches. CDR3 in DNA: TGCAGCGTGAGACTAGCGGGAGCTGTGCAGTACTTC. Amino acid sequence: CSVRLAGAVQYF.

The CDR3 loop is CASSLALRAGWPGANVLTF. The CDR3 DNA reads as TGTGCCAGCAGCTTAGCGCTGAGGGCAGGTTGGCCTGGGGCCAACGTCCTGACTTTC. The gene calls are TRBV7-2 and TRBJ2-6; D possibly corresponds to TRBD2 (5 bases). The V gene lost 0 bases and the J gene lost 2 bases, with 17 bases spanning the gap. CDR3 length equals 19 residues. CDR1 and CDR2 (germline): SGHTA, FQGNSA. Full variable domain (missing parts from reference TRBV7-2 and TRBJ2-6): GAGVSQSPSNKVTEKGKDVELRCDPISGHTALYWYRQSLGQGLEFLIYFQGNSAPDKSGLPSDRFSAERTGGSVSTLTIQRTQQEDSAVYLCASSLALRAGWPGANVLTFGAGSRLTVL.

V usage is TRBV12-3 or TRBV12-4 and J usage is TRBJ2-5; 7 bases fit TRBD2. After removal of 2 bases from V and 3 bases from J, the junction contained 3 bases not matched to a gene. This CDR3 is built from 14 residues. CDR3 nucleotide sequence: TGTGCCAGCAGTTTAAGCCTAGCGGAAGAGACCCAGTACTTC. Protein: CASSLSLAEETQYF.

In its sample, this clonotype was seen many times. The gene calls are TRBV25-1 and TRBJ2-7, with unresolved D. Deletions cut 4 bases from V and 4 bases from J, with 8 bases between. CDR1 and CDR2 from the germline V gene are MGHDK and SYGVNS. This CDR3 is built from 12 residues. For the CDR3, the DNA is TGTGCCAGCAGTGCCGGATGGTACGAGCAGTACTTC. It yields the protein CASSAGWYEQYF.

This clonotype was counted at least ten times. This rearrangement joins TRBV29-1 to TRBJ2-1; 7 positions agree with TRBD2. J lost 4 bases, V lost 2 bases, and 8 bases had no gene match. The germline V gene encodes CDR1 SQVTM and CDR2 ANQGSEA. The CDR3 spans 15 residues. CDR3 DNA sequence: TGCAGCGTTGAACGTTCTGGGGGGGGTTACAATGAGCAGTTCTTC. This sequence encodes CSVERSGGGYNEQFF.

The chain employs TRBV28 and TRBJ2-5; D is possibly TRBD1 (5 bases). V shed 6 bases and J shed 0 bases, with 17 bases lying between them. This CDR3 is 16 amino acids long. The V gene's germline CDR1 is MDHEN and CDR2 SYDVKM. The CDR3 DNA reads TGTGCCAGCAGCTTACCGACAGCTGCGTACCAAGAGACCCAGTACTTC. Protein sequence: CASSLPTAAYQETQYF.

This clonotype was picked up many times. This chain joins TRBV7-2 and TRBJ2-1; possibly TRBD2 for D (6 bases). V was shortened by 3 bases and J by 4 bases, with 13 bases between the two germline ends. This CDR3 comprises 15 residues. Germline CDR1 and CDR2: SGHTA and FQGNSA. The CDR3 reads CASSFAGTIYNEQFF. The CDR3 nucleotides are TGTGCCAGCAGCTTCGCGGGAACCATATACAATGAGCAGTTCTTC.

This clonotype has at least ten counts. The chain combines TRBV4-2 with TRBJ2-1; 7 bases align to TRBD2. This CDR3 has 15 residues. The germline CDR1 and CDR2 sequences are LGHNA and YNFKEQ. The J segment lost 9 bases and the V segment lost 1 base, leaving 9 bases of the junction unmatched. DNA of the CDR3: TGTGCCAGCAGCCAAGTTGCGGGAGCTGTTGTTGAGCAGTTCTTC. Translating it yields CASSQVAGAVVEQFF.

This clonotype has ten or more counts. The chain joins TRBV7-9 to TRBJ2-7; the match to TRBD2 covers 9 bases. Per the germline V gene, CDR1 is SEHNR and CDR2 is FQNEAQ (reference sequence). J lost 0 bases, V lost 4 bases, and 4 bases had no gene match. The CDR3 loop spans 15 amino acids. The CDR3 loop reads CASSSRLAASYEQYF. Written as DNA, the CDR3 is TGTGCCAGCAGCTCAAGACTAGCGGCCTCCTACGAGCAGTACTTC.

In its sample, this clonotype was seen a few times. The chain employs TRBV2 and TRBJ1-2; the match to TRBD1 covers 7 bases. The CDR3 consists of 14 residues. The V gene's germline CDR1 is SNHLY and CDR2 FYNNEI. Trimming removed 7 bases from V and 5 bases from J; junction bases left unmatched: 10. For the CDR3, the DNA is TGTGCCAGCACCCGGACAGGCCCCATTTATGGCTACACCTTC. It translates to CASTRTGPIYGYTF.

The table lists this clonotype with many counts. This chain connects TRBV20-1 to TRBJ1-6; D might be TRBD1 (6 bases). CDR3 size: 15 residues. The germline gives CDR1 DFQATT, CDR2 SNEGSKA (reference sequence). V gave up 4 bases and J gave up 2 bases, with 12 bases separating them. CDR3: CSATPQGPYNSPLHF. The CDR3 nucleotides are TGCAGTGCTACGCCACAGGGACCCTATAATTCACCCCTCCACTTT.

This clonotype was detected many times. The chain recombines TRBV27 with TRBJ2-7; the match to TRBD2 covers 8 bases. The CDR3 contains 14 residues. CDR1 is MNHEY and CDR2 is SMNVEV in the germline V gene (reference sequence). V shed 6 bases and J 6 bases; nucleotides not matched to a gene: 10. The CDR3: CASRAGTSLAEQYF. In nucleotides, the CDR3 is TGTGCCAGCAGGGCCGGGACTAGTCTCGCCGAGCAGTACTTC.

This clonotype was detected ten times or more. The chain is built from TRBV29-1 and TRBJ2-7; 7 bases align to TRBD2. This CDR3 comprises 15 residues. Germline CDR1 is SQVTM and CDR2 is ANQGSEA. J was trimmed by 4 bases and V by 2 bases; bases with no gene match: 11. The CDR3 loop reads CSVEIVEGLSYEQYF. CDR3 in DNA: TGCAGCGTTGAAATTGTTGAGGGACTATCTTACGAGCAGTACTTC.

V usage is TRBV15 and J usage is TRBJ2-1; weak D call: TRBD1 (5 bases). V was trimmed by 5 bases and J by 0 bases, leaving 11 bases between them. The CDR3 covers 15 residues. The germline CDR1 and CDR2 sequences are LNHNV and YYDKDF (reference sequence). The CDR3: CATSRDRSSYNEQFF. The DNA for the CDR3 is TGTGCCACCAGCCGTGACAGAAGCTCCTACAATGAGCAGTTCTTC. The whole variable domain, remainder taken from reference TRBV15 and TRBJ2-1, is DAMVIQNPRYQVTQFGKPVTLSCSQTLNHNVMYWYQQKSSQAPKLLFHYYDKDFNNEADTPDNFQSRRPNTSFCFLDIRSPGLGDTAMYLCATSRDRSSYNEQFFGPGTRLTVL.

The rearrangement links TRBV28 to TRBJ2-5; TRBD1 or TRBD2 may be the D gene (5 bases each). Germline-derived CDR1 and CDR2 are MDHEN and SYDVKM. Trimming stripped 8 bases from V and 5 bases from J, with 15 bases between. The CDR3 runs 13 residues. The CDR3 protein is CASGLRVRETQYF. The DNA of the CDR3 is TGTGCCAGCGGACTCAGGGTGAGGGAGACCCAGTACTTC. Supplemented by reference TRBV28 and TRBJ2-5, the full variable domain reads DVKVTQSSRYLVKRTGEKVFLECVQDMDHENMFWYRQDPGLGLRLIYFSYDVKMKEKGDIPEGYSVSREKKERFSLILESASTNQTSMYLCASGLRVRETQYFGPGTRLLVL.

This clonotype was seen a few times. CDR3 DNA sequence: TGTGCCAGCAGTCTTTCCGGGGCGGGCCGGGAGACCCAGTACTTC. Its protein is CASSLSGAGRETQYF. This rearrangement joins TRBV12-3 or TRBV12-4 to TRBJ2-5; D possibly uses TRBD1 or TRBD2 (5 bases each). The CDR3 contains 15 residues. V lost 5 bases, J lost 5 bases, and 18 bases lay in between.

This clonotype was detected many times. The V and J genes are TRBV7-2 and TRBJ2-5; the D gene is possibly TRBD1 (5 bases). Germline CDR1 and CDR2: SGHTA and FQGNSA. This CDR3 is built from 13 residues. V lost 4 bases and J lost 2, with 8 bases in between. As DNA, the CDR3 is TGTGCCAGCAGCTCCGACAGACAAGAGACCCAGTACTTC. Translating gives CASSSDRQETQYF.

This clonotype has a count of ten or more. V and J are TRBV7-9 and TRBJ2-7; D ambiguous. Germline lookup yields CDR1 SEHNR and CDR2 FQNEAQ (reference sequence). V lost 4 bases to trimming and J lost 1 base, with 2 bases between them. CDR3 length equals 11 residues. CDR3 loop: CASSWSYEQYF. For the CDR3, the DNA is TGTGCCAGCAGCTGGTCCTACGAGCAGTACTTC.

This clonotype was found many times. V and J are TRBV29-1 and TRBJ2-7; D unresolved. The CDR3 totals 14 residues. With 0 bases removed from V and 5 bases from J, the gap between germline ends came to 14 bases. In germline, CDR1 is SQVTM, CDR2 ANQGSEA. The CDR3 loop reads CSVEEGLGYHEQYF. As DNA, the CDR3 is TGCAGCGTTGAAGAAGGTTTAGGGTACCACGAGCAGTACTTC.

The chain uses TRBV10-1 and TRBJ2-3, with D perhaps TRBD2 (5 bases). The V gene's germline CDR1 is WNHNN and CDR2 SYGVQD (reference sequence). V lost 2 bases and J lost 1, with 13 bases in between. The CDR3 length is 16 residues. The CDR3: CASSEGGTPGTDTQYF. The CDR3 DNA reads as TGCGCCAGCAGTGAGGGAGGTACCCCCGGCACAGATACGCAGTATTTT.

This clonotype has a count of ten or more. The rearrangement joins TRBV30 to TRBJ2-7, with 14 bases fitting TRBD2. From germline, CDR1 is GTSNPN and CDR2 SVGIG (reference sequence). The length of the CDR3 is 15 residues. The V gene end was trimmed by 5 bases and the J gene end by 5 bases; junction bases not matched to a gene: 8. Written as DNA, the CDR3 is TGTGCCTGGGCCGACGCGGGACTAGCGGGAGACGAGCAGTACTTC. Its translation: CAWADAGLAGDEQYF.

The gene calls are TRBV9 and TRBJ2-7, with D perhaps matching TRBD1 (5 bases). Germline loops: CDR1 SGDLS, CDR2 YYNGEE. The CDR3 is made up of 13 amino acids. V lost 5 bases and J lost 3, with 12 bases in between. The CDR3 nucleotides read TGTGCCAGCAGTTTCGACAGTAACTACGAGCAGTACTTC. Amino acids: CASSFDSNYEQYF.

This clonotype was seen many times. V and J are TRBV7-9 and TRBJ1-3; D perhaps matches TRBD1 (6 bases). With 4 bases removed from V and 0 bases from J, the gap between germline ends came to 13 bases. The CDR3 has 16 amino acids. The germline gives CDR1 SEHNR, CDR2 FQNEAQ (reference sequence). The CDR3: CASSSGRGTSGNTIYF. CDR3 DNA: TGTGCCAGCAGCTCCGGGAGGGGGACCTCTGGAAACACCATATATTTT.

In this sample, this clonotype turned up many times. The CDR3 loop reads CASSPIRKTGELFF. CDR3 bases: TGTGCCAGCAGTCCGATCCGGAAGACCGGGGAGCTGTTTTTT. V gene TRBV12-3 or TRBV12-4 combines with J gene TRBJ2-2; D remains ambiguous. V shed 5 bases and J shed 5 bases, with 12 bases lying between them. CDR3 length equals 14 residues.

This clonotype appeared once. A much more abundant neighbour one base away suggests this may be a read error. This chain connects TRBV6-1 to TRBJ1-6, with TRBD1 as a possible D gene (5 bases). CDR1 is MNHNS, CDR2 SASEGT, per germline. V dropped 5 bases and J dropped 13 bases, with 21 bases sitting between them. The CDR3 loop spans 15 amino acids. DNA of the CDR3: TGTGCCAGCAGTCTTCTGGCACAGGCAGGTTCGCCCCTCCACTTT. Its protein product is CASSLLAQAGSPLHF.

This clonotype was observed many times. The gene calls are TRBV29-1 and TRBJ2-1; 10 positions match TRBD2. With V trimmed by 5 bases and J by 7 bases, 14 bases remained unmatched. This CDR3 is built from 16 residues. The germline gives CDR1 SQVTM, CDR2 ANQGSEA. Here the CDR3 reads CSVLGAPSGSWNEQFF. CDR3 sequence (DNA): TGCAGCGTTCTAGGTGCCCCTAGCGGGAGTTGGAATGAGCAGTTCTTC.

There are many counts of this clonotype. The chain links TRBV10-3 to TRBJ2-7, with TRBD2 identical over 9 bases. Losses at the gene ends were 6 bases for V and 3 bases for J; bases not matched to a gene: 6. The germline V gene has CDR1 ENHRY and CDR2 SYGVKD. There are 14 residues in the CDR3. In nucleotides, the CDR3 is TGTGCCATCAGGGATAGCGGGAGTAGCTACGAGCAGTACTTC. This sequence encodes CAIRDSGSSYEQYF.

The table lists this clonotype with many counts. The V gene is TRBV12-3 or TRBV12-4, the J gene TRBJ2-5, with TRBD2 matching over 10 bases. The V segment lost 6 bases and the J segment 2 bases; nucleotides outside the gene matches: 9. CDR3 length: 16 amino acids. The CDR3 DNA follows: TGTGCCAGCAGAAAAAGGGCTAGCGGGAGACAAGAGACCCAGTACTTC. As protein: CASRKRASGRQETQYF.